The rows below give T cell receptor beta chains drawn from one sample of a study of cytomegalovirus exposure and HLA in healthy donors. Data came from immunoSEQ multiplex PCR; TCRdb stores just in-frame clones and leaves some out. The sample consists of around 130,000 clones, approximately 80% of them appearing once. The source material was PBMCs. These receptors all come from a boy between 2 and 10 years old in good health and CMV-seronegative. Both conserved end residues are part of each CDR3. A D gene is named only where the DNA matches it firmly. A clone size is listed for some rows: how often the clone was seen (once, few, many), or a class if it is expanded.

v_gene	len	j_gene	abundance	d_gene	CDR3nt	CDR3aa
TRBV9	15	TRBJ1-2	-	-	TGTGCCAGCAGTATGGGGGGGCCGACCTTCTATGGCTACACCTTC	CASSMGGPTFYGYTF
TRBV9	14	TRBJ2-7	-	-	TGTGCCAGCAGCGTAGCATCCGGGGGTTACGAGCAGTACTTC	CASSVASGGYEQYF
TRBV4-3	15	TRBJ1-2	few	-	TGCGCCAGCAGCCAAGATGGGGGAGGGAGTAACGGCTACACCTTC	CASSQDGGGSNGYTF
TRBV25-1	16	TRBJ2-1	-	TRBD2	TGTGCCAGCAGTGAGCGGGTGGGGCGGGGGAGGAATGAGCAGTTCTTC	CASSERVGRGRNEQFF
TRBV6-4	15	TRBJ2-3	-	TRBD2	TGTGCCAGCAGCCCCCGGGGGGGTGATGCAGATACGCAGTATTTT	CASSPRGGDADTQYF
TRBV5-6	14	TRBJ1-1	-	-	TGTGCCAGCAGCTTCGCAGGGGAGGGCACTGAAGCTTTCTTT	CASSFAGEGTEAFF
TRBV7-9	16	TRBJ1-3	-	TRBD1	TGTGCCAGCAGCTTCCGTCCCGGGACAGTGGATGGCACCATATATTTT	CASSFRPGTVDGTIYF
TRBV6-5	14	TRBJ2-3	-	TRBD2	TGTGCCAGCAGTGAAGGCGGGAGGGCAGATACGCAGTATTTT	CASSEGGRADTQYF
TRBV7-8	16	TRBJ1-2	-	TRBD1	TGTGCCAGCAGCTTAAAGTCGACAGGGGGAAACTATGGCTACACCTTC	CASSLKSTGGNYGYTF
TRBV4-1	19	TRBJ2-1	-	TRBD2	TGCGCCAGCAGCCACCCGGGACTAGCGGGAGGGCCGAATAAGAATGAGCAGTTCTTC	CASSHPGLAGGPNKNEQFF
TRBV7-3	17	TRBJ2-1	-	TRBD2	TGCGCCAGCAGCCAACCATTAGCGGGAGAAGTGAAGGATGAGCAGTTCTTC	CASSQPLAGEVKDEQFF
TRBV7-9	13	TRBJ1-1	-	TRBD1	TGTGCCATCCACGACAGGGGTGGTAAGGAAGCTTTCTTT	CAIHDRGGKEAFF
TRBV11-1	15	TRBJ1-1	-	-	TGTGCCAGCAGCTTAAATGGGGCATTGAACACTGAAGCTTTCTTT	CASSLNGALNTEAFF
TRBV6-1	13	TRBJ1-2	-	-	TGTGCCAGCAGTCTGTCAGGGGTTTACGGCTACACCTTC	CASSLSGVYGYTF
TRBV7-8	15	TRBJ1-5	-	-	TGTGCCAGCAGCTTAGCGATTGGCGGAAATCAGCCCCAGCATTTT	CASSLAIGGNQPQHF
TRBV18	13	TRBJ2-3	-	-	TGTGCCAGCTCGAACGGGGGAACAGATACGCAGTATTTT	CASSNGGTDTQYF
TRBV6-5	14	TRBJ1-1	-	TRBD1	TGTGCCAGCAGCTTTACAGGGGGAGACACTGAAGCTTTCTTT	CASSFTGGDTEAFF
TRBV10-2	15	TRBJ2-3	-	-	TGCGCCAGCAGTAGCTCGAAGCTGCTCACAGATACGCAGTATTTT	CASSSSKLLTDTQYF
TRBV11-2	13	TRBJ2-5	-	-	TGTGCCAGCAACAACCCGAGGATCGAGACCCAGTACTTC	CASNNPRIETQYF
TRBV7-2	14	TRBJ2-3	few	-	TGTGCCAGCAGCCCCCCTCCCCCGACAGATACGCAGTATTTT	CASSPPPPTDTQYF
TRBV7-2	13	TRBJ1-2	-	-	TGTGCCAGCAGCTACGGAGGCCCTTGGGGCTACACCTTC	CASSYGGPWGYTF
TRBV6-4	16	TRBJ2-1	-	TRBD2	TGTGCCAGCAGTACCTCAGCGGGAGGGCCGTCGAATGAGCAGTTCTTC	CASSTSAGGPSNEQFF
TRBV4-3	17	TRBJ2-5	-	TRBD2	TGCGCCAGCAGCCAAGATTGGGGATTAACGGGGGGGGAGACCCAGTACTTC	CASSQDWGLTGGETQYF
TRBV25-1	18	TRBJ2-7	-	TRBD1	TGTGCCAGCAGTCCTCATCAGGGGGCTGCGGGCCGTCAATACGAGCAGTACTTC	CASSPHQGAAGRQYEQYF
TRBV13	14	TRBJ1-1	-	-	TGTGCCAGCAGCTCCCAGGGAGGGAACACTGAAGCTTTCTTT	CASSSQGGNTEAFF
TRBV4-1	17	TRBJ2-3	-	-	TGCGCCAGCAGCCATCCTCGACAGGTCTCAGGCACAGATACGCAGTATTTT	CASSHPRQVSGTDTQYF
TRBV4-2	16	TRBJ2-1	-	TRBD2	TGTGCCAGCAGCCAAGATGTGAGCGGGGGGGCAAATGAGCAGTTCTTC	CASSQDVSGGANEQFF
TRBV11-1	12	TRBJ1-1	-	-	TGTGCCAGCACCCTAGAGAACACTGAAGCTTTCTTT	CASTLENTEAFF
TRBV19	15	TRBJ1-5	-	TRBD1	TGTGCCAGTAGAGCGACAGGGGACCCCAATCAGCCCCAGCATTTT	CASRATGDPNQPQHF
TRBV4-1	15	TRBJ1-2	-	-	TGCGCCAGCAGCCAAGACCCCCAAGGGGGGGATGGCTACACCTTC	CASSQDPQGGDGYTF
TRBV5-1	15	TRBJ2-3	-	-	TGCGCCAGCAGCTTGGTTAGCTCTAGCACAGATACGCAGTATTTT	CASSLVSSSTDTQYF
TRBV4-2	16	TRBJ2-5	-	TRBD2	TGTGCCAGCAGCCAAGCAAGCGGGGGGCTTTCTGAGACCCAGTACTTC	CASSQASGGLSETQYF
TRBV6-5	15	TRBJ2-7	-	-	TGTGCCAGCAGTTACTCGAGCGGGACAGGTCACGAGCAGTACTTC	CASSYSSGTGHEQYF
TRBV27	16	TRBJ1-2	-	TRBD1	TGTGCCAGCAGCCTAAGGACAGGGGCGTTCAACTATGGCTACACCTTC	CASSLRTGAFNYGYTF